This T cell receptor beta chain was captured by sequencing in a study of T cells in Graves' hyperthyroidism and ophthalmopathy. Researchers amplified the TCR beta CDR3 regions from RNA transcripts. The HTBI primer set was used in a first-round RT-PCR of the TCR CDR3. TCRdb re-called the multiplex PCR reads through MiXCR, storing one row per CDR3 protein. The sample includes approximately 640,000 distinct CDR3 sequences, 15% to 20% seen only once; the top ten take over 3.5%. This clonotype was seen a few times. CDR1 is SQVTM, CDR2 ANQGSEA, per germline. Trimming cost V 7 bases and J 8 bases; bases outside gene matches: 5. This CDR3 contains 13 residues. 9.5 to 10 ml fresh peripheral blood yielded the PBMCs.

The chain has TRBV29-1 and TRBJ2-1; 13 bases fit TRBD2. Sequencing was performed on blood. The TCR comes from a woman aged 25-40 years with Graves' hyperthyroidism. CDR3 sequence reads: CSGTSGRADEQFF. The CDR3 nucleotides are TGCAGCGGAACTAGCGGGAGGGCGGATGAGCAGTTCTTC.